The present T cell receptor (beta chain) was sequenced within a study of CD8 T cells in Susac syndrome. After extraction with the RNeasy kit, about 0.45 to 1 ug of the RNA was reverse transcribed using random hexamers. MiXCR, run by TCRdb on the immunoSEQ multiplex PCR reads, gives a single entry per CDR3 protein. Found here are roughly 88,000 distinct CDR3 sequences, 95% to 96% of them singletons; the top ten hold around 0.41%. Sequencing of TCR beta, carried out with a high-throughput approach, was applied to CD8+ and CD4+ T cells from the blood. In germline, CDR1 is LNHDA, CDR2 SQIVND (reference sequence). The CDR3 is 14 residues long. V lost 6 bases, J lost 3 bases, and 15 bases lay in between.

The rearrangement joins TRBV19 to TRBJ2-7; perhaps TRBD2 as D (6 bases). Sequencing was performed on CD8+ T cells from PBMCs. The sequence came from a human donor with Susac syndrome. The CDR3 loop is CASRTGTGDYEQYF. The CDR3 DNA follows: TGTGCCAGTAGAACCGGGACGGGAGACTACGAGCAGTACTTC.